This T cell receptor (beta chain) was retrieved from a study of blood T cell repertoires in COVID-19 (TCRdb year 2020). About the full investigation: Samples from collaborators originated in the United States, Italy and Spain and spanned both the acute and convalescent phases of COVID-19. The prospective study material was composed of cDNA or gDNA derived from T cells, B-cell-depleted T cells, or PBMCs. The dataset comprised deeply sampled blood TCRbeta repertoires from subjects exposed to, actively infected with, or recovered from COVID-19. A freely available public database, intended as a resource for researchers studying the immune response to SARS-CoV-2, is where the repertoires were released. Samples came from the ongoing ImmuneRACE study (first 160 participants) plus 1,254 subjects from 6 global collaborators. Sample metadata almost always included a de-identified subject ID, COVID-19 status, age in years and sex. Where available, HLA class I and class II types were obtained from metadata supplied by the sample provider rather than from assay-based typing. Broader findings and caveats from the paper: The amount of clinical and demographic metadata varied by source and participant and was provided uncurated.

Participants in the prospective study were aged about 18 to 89 years, lived in 24 United States geographic areas, and enrolled through a virtual design. In the prospective study, cohorts were assigned on the basis of participant-reported clinical history obtained from a screening survey and a study questionnaire. Each participant in the prospective study had whole blood, serum and a nasopharyngeal or oropharyngeal swab collected by mobile phlebotomists. Over a roughly 2-month period, participants in the prospective study had the option of providing additional blood draws and questionnaires. Before DNA extraction, blood samples from the prospective study were shipped at room temperature or frozen. TCRbeta CDR3 regions were amplified from genomic DNA by means of the immunoSEQ Assay, a bias-controlled multiplex PCR. The published analysis was carried out like this. The number of nucleated cells in each sample was estimated by amplification of reference gene primers within the assay. To quantify the absolute abundance of each unique TCRbeta CDR3 rearrangement, sequence reads were collapsed and filtered. For each sample, productive Simpson clonality was calculated as the square root of Simpson's diversity index over productive rearrangements. Sourced from immuneACCESS, this table was stored by TCRdb with only in-frame sequences that have V and J called. A share of the clones is absent; for the studies checked, an unresolved V gene accounts for under half, and the remainder has no known explanation. Clone size and the V and J calls come from that table; the DNA yielded D and trimming. In all, the sample holds 250,000 to 300,000 clones, and around 84% of those were seen once. The ten most abundant clones make up 4.1% of the sample.

A remark on this clone: It lacks a known antigen. No quality values exist for individual bases; no much larger clone is one base distant.

Trimming removed 3 bases from V and 0 bases from J, leaving 9 bases between the germline ends. Counted from cysteine to phenylalanine, this CDR3 has 15 amino acids. The entry retains the CDR3 DNA only, 45 bases that are in frame from base 1. The germline V gene (reference sequence) supplies CDR1 SGHNT and CDR2 YYREEE. The receptor comes from a man under 40 with acute COVID-19. The receptor chain draws on TRBV5-4 and TRBJ2-2, with TRBD1 perhaps the D gene, on 5 matching bases. Material for sequencing was PBMCs or T cells enriched from blood (not recorded which). The sequenced DNA: TGTGCCAGCAGCTATGACAGTGCGAACACCGGGGAGCTGTTTTTT. This encodes CASSYDSANTGELFF.